This T cell receptor beta chain appears in the sequencing data of a study of control samples from healthy donors and cancer patients. Only one count was recorded for this clone. The V gene's germline CDR1 is MDHEN and CDR2 SYDVKM. The CDR3 runs 13 residues. V gave up 7 bases and J gave up 4 bases, with 11 bases separating them. Profiled with immunoSEQ multiplex PCR; TCRdb holds only in-frame clones, not every one. The repertoire has around 170,000 clones, 80% to 95% of them found once; the top ten carry 0.65% to 0.75%. Sequences were obtained from blood. The rearrangement uses TRBV28 and TRBJ1-5, with a tentative D call TRBD1 (5 bases). The origin of this receptor is a woman aged 30 to 39 in good health. The CDR3: CASTNPGNQPQHF. The CDR3 DNA reads TGTGCCAGCACTAACCCAGGGAATCAGCCCCAGCATTTT.